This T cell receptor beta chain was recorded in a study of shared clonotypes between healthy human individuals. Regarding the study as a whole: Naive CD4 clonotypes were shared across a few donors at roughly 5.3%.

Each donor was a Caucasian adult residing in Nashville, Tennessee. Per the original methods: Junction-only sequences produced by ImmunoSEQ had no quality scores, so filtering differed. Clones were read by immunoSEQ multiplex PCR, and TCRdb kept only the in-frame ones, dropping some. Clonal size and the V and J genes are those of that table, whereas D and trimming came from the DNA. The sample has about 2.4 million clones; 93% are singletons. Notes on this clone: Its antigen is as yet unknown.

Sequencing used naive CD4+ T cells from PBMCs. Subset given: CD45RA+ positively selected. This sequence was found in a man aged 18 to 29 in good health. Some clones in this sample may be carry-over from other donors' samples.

Here the CDR3 reads CASSGDSWGYTF. CDR3 DNA sequence: TGTGCCAGCAGTGGGGACAGCTGGGGCTACACCTTC. The V and J genes are TRBV6-1 and TRBJ1-2, with TRBD1 matching over 7 bases. The CDR3 spans 12 residues. Germline V gene data show CDR1 as MNHNS and CDR2 as SASEGT. The V gene end was trimmed by 4 bases and the J gene end by 8 bases; junction bases not matched to a gene: 4.